This T cell receptor beta chain emerged from a study of blood T cell repertoires in COVID-19. Overall study context: Sites in the United States, Italy and Spain provided acute and convalescent COVID-19 samples.

Germline CDR1 is SGHDT and CDR2 is YYEEEE. The CDR3 has 13 amino acids. V gave up 2 bases and J gave up 5 bases; unmatched junction bases: 3. In the original workflow: Reference gene primer amplification yielded estimated nucleated cell counts. Measured with immunoSEQ multiplex PCR; TCRdb has only the in-frame clones, and not every one. The V and J calls and clone size were taken over from that table, and D and trimming were inferred from the DNA. The table shows more than 35,000 clones, with under 85% occurring only once. The sample was peripheral blood. The J gene is TRBJ2-5, the V gene TRBV5-6; 7 nucleotides match TRBD1. This receptor was obtained from a woman of 80 years or more with acute or convalescent COVID-19. CDR3: CASSFQGVETQYF. Written as DNA, the CDR3 is TGTGCCAGCAGCTTTCAGGGGGTGGAGACCCAGTACTTC. Supplemented by reference TRBV5-6 and TRBJ2-5, the full variable domain reads DAGVTQSPTHLIKTRGQQVTLRCSPKSGHDTVSWYQQALGQGPQFIFQYYEEEERQRGNFPDRFSGHQFPNYSSELNVNALLLGDSALYLCASSFQGVETQYFGPGTRLLVL.